This T cell receptor (beta chain) was profiled in a study of blood T cell repertoires in COVID-19. Whole-study context: In each case, the material was cDNA or gDNA derived from T cells, B-cell-depleted T cells, or PBMCs.

The CDR3 runs to 13 residues. Germline V CDR1 and CDR2: ENHRY, SYGVKD. V was shortened by 2 bases and J by 10 bases, with 12 bases between the two germline ends. Per the authors' pipeline: Reference gene primers were amplified, and this amplification served to estimate nucleated cell counts. TCRdb's copy holds only in-frame clones and misses some; the assay was immunoSEQ multiplex PCR. Clonal size and the V and J genes are those of that table, whereas D and trimming came from the DNA. The table records some 20,000 clones, roughly 90% of them present only once. The chain is built from TRBV10-3 and TRBJ2-1; perhaps TRBD1 as D (6 bases). Sequencing was carried out using peripheral blood. The receptor was isolated from a human donor with acute or convalescent COVID-19. The donor label of this sample is uncertain. The CDR3 nucleotides read TGTGCCATCAGTGAGGGGGGCGAGGGGGAGCAGTTCTTC. Amino acid sequence: CAISEGGEGEQFF.